This T cell receptor (beta chain) derives from a study of blood T cell repertoires in COVID-19. Study at large: T cells, B-cell-depleted T cells, or PBMCs provided the cDNA or gDNA that served as material.

Method: immunoSEQ multiplex PCR; TCRdb's copy keeps in-frame clones and lacks some. The table includes about 100,000 clones, around four fifths detected once. Germline V gene sequence: CDR1 SGDLS, CDR2 YYNGEE. The CDR3 extends over 14 amino acids. V was shortened by 0 bases and J by 4 bases, with 10 bases between the two germline ends. The sample consisted of peripheral blood. This rearrangement joins TRBV9 to TRBJ1-1; a possible D gene is TRBD1 (5 bases). This TCR was sampled from a man aged 50-59 years with active or convalescent COVID-19. DNA for the CDR3: TGTGCCAGCAGCGTAGTAATGGGGGGCACTGAAGCTTTCTTT. Translating gives CASSVVMGGTEAFF.